The 18 T cell receptor beta chains given below trace back to one sample, sequenced in a study of T cells in Graves' hyperthyroidism and ophthalmopathy (dated by TCRdb to between 2018 and 2020). Library method: multiplex PCR. Instrument used: Illumina HiSeq 2000. Amplification of TCR beta CDR3 regions was carried out from RNA transcripts. A first-round RT-PCR of the TCR CDR3 used the HTBI primer set with the Qiagen OneStep RT-PCR kit. The raw public data were reprocessed by TCRdb itself: fastp quality trimming at Q25, MiXCR clonotype calling, in-frame beta chains only. Identical CDR3 protein sequences are pooled into one entry, listed with their most common genes and DNA. The sample table records 700,000 or so distinct CDR3 sequences; about 16% of these occur just once. The ten top clones hold 8.4% of the sample. Sequenced: blood. These receptors originate from a man aged 18 to 30 with Graves' hyperthyroidism.

This clonotype was counted many times. The chain joins TRBV6-2 or TRBV6-3 to TRBJ2-6, with D unclear. Germline assignment: CDR1 MNHEY and CDR2 SVGEGT. V lost 2 bases and J lost 1, with 6 bases in between. CDR3 length equals 15 residues. CDR3 in DNA: TGTGCCAGCAGTTACGGATCATCTGGGGCCAACGTCCTGACTTTC. Its translation is CASSYGSSGANVLTF.

V is TRBV6-2 or TRBV6-3 and J is TRBJ2-2; 13 bases map to TRBD2. This CDR3 contains 14 residues. The V gene's germline CDR1 is MNHEY and CDR2 SVGEGT. Trimming cost V 11 bases and J 4 bases; bases outside gene matches: 4. The CDR3 here is CAGGTSGTTGELFF. CDR3 bases: TGTGCCGGCGGGACTAGCGGGACCACCGGGGAGCTGTTTTTT.

V gene TRBV5-6 combines with J gene TRBJ1-1, with a possible D match to TRBD1 (5 bases). The CDR3 is 16 residues long. The germline CDR1 and CDR2 sequences are SGHDT and YYEEEE. V lost 4 bases and J 1 base, leaving 17 bases between the germline ends. The CDR3 region has the DNA TGTGCCAGCAGCACCAGCGAGGGACTGCCGAACACTGAAGCTTTCTTT. Encoded protein: CASSTSEGLPNTEAFF.

The chain recombines TRBV12-3 or TRBV12-4 with TRBJ2-5; TRBD2 matches 11 bases. After removal of 6 bases from V and 4 bases from J, the junction contained 10 bases not matched to a gene. The CDR3 totals 16 residues. DNA of the CDR3: TGTGCCAGCAGACCGACTAGCGGGATTCTCGGAGAGACCCAGTACTTC. Translation: CASRPTSGILGETQYF.

As to this clonotype: A much larger clone is a single base away; this may be a read error. The chain employs TRBV2 and TRBJ2-1; 13 positions match TRBD2. The germline V gene has CDR1 SNHLY and CDR2 FYNNEI. The CDR3 loop spans 15 amino acids. As DNA, the CDR3 is TGTGCCAGCAGAGGAGGGACTAGCGGGACAAATGAGCAGCTCTTC. Its protein product is CASRGGTSGTNEQLF.

This clonotype was recorded at least ten times. This sequence joins TRBV28 and TRBJ1-5; unclear D gene. Looked up from germline, CDR1 is MDHEN and CDR2 is SYDVKM. Trimming took 6 bases from V and 3 from J, leaving 9 bases between them. There are 13 residues in the CDR3. The CDR3 is CASSPNPNQPQHF. The CDR3 coding sequence is TGTGCCAGCAGCCCTAACCCCAATCAGCCCCAGCATTTT.

V gene TRBV6-1 combines with J gene TRBJ1-5; D is perhaps TRBD1 (5 bases). V lost 8 bases and J 2 bases, leaving 13 bases between the germline ends. There are 14 residues in the CDR3. Germline V lookup: CDR1 MNHNS, CDR2 SASEGT. The CDR3, as DNA: TGTGCCAGCGAGTGGGACGGCGGCAATCAGCCCCAGCATTTT. The encoded protein is CASEWDGGNQPQHF.

This chain connects TRBV25-1 to TRBJ2-1; unclear D gene. V was shortened by 4 bases and J by 10 bases, with 11 bases between the two germline ends. Germline V lookup: CDR1 MGHDK, CDR2 SYGVNS. The CDR3 totals 12 residues. CDR3 DNA sequence: TGTGCCAGCAGTGCGACTGGATGGGAGCAGTTCTTC. This encodes CASSATGWEQFF. Filled out from reference TRBV25-1 and TRBJ2-1, the complete variable domain reads EADIYQTPRYLVIGTGKKITLECSQTMGHDKMYWYQQDPGMELHLIHYSYGVNSTEKGDLSSESTVSRIRTEHFPLTLESARPSHTSQYLCASSATGWEQFFGPGTRLTVL.

This clonotype was observed a few times. Here the CDR3 reads CASNAVGQPQHF. The CDR3, as DNA: TGTGCCAGCAATGCCGTGGGTCAGCCCCAGCATTTT. The V call is TRBV7-2, the J call TRBJ1-5; D is uncertain. The CDR3 length is 12 residues. Deletions cut 7 bases from V and 6 bases from J, with 10 bases between. Per germline, CDR1 SGHTA and CDR2 FQGNSA. The whole variable domain, filled in from reference TRBV7-2 and TRBJ1-5, reads GAGVSQSPSNKVTEKGKDVELRCDPISGHTALYWYRQSLGQGLEFLIYFQGNSAPDKSGLPSDRFSAERTGGSVSTLTIQRTQQEDSAVYLCASNAVGQPQHFGDGTRLSIL.

This clonotype was counted a few times. The chain recombines TRBV10-2 with TRBJ2-5; D may match TRBD1 or TRBD2 (6 bases each). Germline V CDR1 and CDR2: WSHSY, SAAADI. There are 14 residues in the CDR3. The V end was cut by 3 bases, the J end by 6 bases, with 14 bases between. CDR3 protein: CASSDGGGPQTQYF. The CDR3 nucleotides are TGCGCCAGCAGTGACGGGGGCGGACCCCAGACCCAGTACTTC.

As concerns this clonotype: A read error is possible here, since a much larger clone lies one base away. This is likely a read error, given that the CDR3 carries no conserved phenylalanine or tryptophan at its end. This chain joins TRBV10-3 and TRBJ2-7; 11 bases line up with TRBD2. J was trimmed by 6 bases and V by 5 bases; bases with no gene match: 6. The CDR3 is made up of 14 amino acids. CDR1 is ENHRY and CDR2 is SYGVKD in the germline V gene. The CDR3 DNA reads as TGTGCCATCAGTCAGGGACTAGCGGAGGGCGAGCAGTACCTC. This sequence encodes CAISQGLAEGEQYL.

The chain carries TRBV6-9 and TRBJ2-7; 7 bases map to TRBD1. CDR1 and CDR2 from the germline V gene are MNHGY and SVAAGI. V was clipped by 3 bases and J by 3 bases; unmatched bases: 11. The CDR3 is 16 amino acids. The CDR3 spells CASSYSKGAGDYEQYF. The DNA for the CDR3 is TGTGCCAGCAGTTACTCGAAGGGGGCGGGTGACTACGAGCAGTACTTC.

The chain carries TRBV10-3 and TRBJ2-5; the match to TRBD1 covers 7 bases. V was clipped by 6 bases and J by 3 bases; unmatched bases: 4. The CDR3 is 13 residues long. Germline assignment: CDR1 ENHRY and CDR2 SYGVKD. This CDR3 reads CAIRWDREETQYF. DNA for the CDR3: TGTGCCATCAGGTGGGACAGAGAAGAGACCCAGTACTTC.

This clonotype occurred a few times. V gene TRBV25-1 combines with J gene TRBJ1-6; the D is unclear. The CDR3 is 14 amino acids. CDR1 is MGHDK and CDR2 is SYGVNS in the germline V gene. Between the trimmed V and J ends, which lost 6 bases and 5 bases, there was a span of 11 bases. CDR3 sequence reads: CASRGPWDNSPLHF. The CDR3 nucleotides read TGTGCCAGCAGAGGGCCTTGGGATAATTCACCCCTCCACTTT.

The V and J genes are TRBV6-1 and TRBJ2-7; possible D gene TRBD2, 6 bases. Germline values: CDR1 MNHNS, CDR2 SASEGT. There are 15 residues in the CDR3. The V gene lost 7 bases and the J gene lost 2 bases, with 18 bases spanning the gap. The CDR3 reads CASKAAGTLTYEQYF. CDR3 nucleotides: TGTGCCAGCAAGGCCGCGGGGACTCTTACCTACGAGCAGTACTTC.

This clonotype was detected ten times or more. J is TRBJ1-1 and V is TRBV11-1; 7 nucleotides align to TRBD1. Looked up from germline, CDR1 is SGHAT and CDR2 is FQDESV (reference sequence). This CDR3 region has 14 residues. With 1 base clipped from V and 3 bases from J, the junction kept 2 bases outside the gene matches. The CDR3 spells CASSLDTGDTEAFF. For the CDR3, the DNA is TGTGCCAGCAGCTTAGATACAGGGGACACTGAAGCTTTCTTT.

This clonotype has a count of ten or more. The chain couples TRBV12-3 or TRBV12-4 to TRBJ2-7, with a weak D call TRBD1 (5 bases). This CDR3 contains 14 residues. V was cut by 6 bases and J by 3 bases, with 15 bases left in between. The CDR3 protein is CASSWGLVGYEQYF. The CDR3 DNA reads as TGTGCCAGCAGCTGGGGCTTAGTAGGCTACGAGCAGTACTTC.

V is TRBV28 and J is TRBJ1-6; D remains ambiguous. There are 22 residues in the CDR3. The germline V gene has CDR1 MDHEN and CDR2 SYDVKM. Between the trimmed V and J ends, which lost 3 bases and 8 bases, there was a span of 35 bases. The CDR3 spells CASSFWPGFLAHGDWTDSPLHF. CDR3 nucleotides: TGTGCCAGCAGTTTTTGGCCTGGGTTTTTAGCACACGGTGACTGGACGGATTCACCCCTCCACTTT.